The rows below give T cell receptor beta chains drawn from one sample of a study of STAT3 mutations in large granular lymphocyte leukemia. Sequencing used immunoSEQ multiplex PCR; TCRdb keeps in-frame clones, though not all of them. The table lists 5,000 to 7,000 clones, just under 95% of them singletons. Sequenced material: peripheral blood mononuclear cells. The receptor set was obtained from a man between 60 and 70 years old with T-cell large granular lymphocyte leukemia. Some clones in this sample may be carry-over from other donors' samples. Both conserved end residues are part of each CDR3. D genes are given only for firm matches. Only some rows state a clone size, as once, few, many or a class for expanded clones.

TRBV30	TRBD2	TRBJ2-5	once	CAWSLAARQETQYF	TGTGCCTGGAGTCTAGCGGCACGACAAGAGACCCAGTACTTC
TRBV21-1	-	TRBJ1-5	-	CASSARSGGANQPQHF	TGTGCCAGCAGCGCCCGCAGTGGGGGGGCAAATCAGCCCCAGCATTTT
TRBV7-9	-	TRBJ2-1	-	CASSLSQSDEQFF	TGTGCCAGCAGCTTATCCCAAAGCGATGAGCAGTTCTTC
TRBV5-4	TRBD2	TRBJ2-3	-	CASSLWTSGFTDTQYF	TGTGCCAGCAGCCTATGGACTAGCGGCTTCACAGATACGCAGTATTTT
TRBV29-1	-	TRBJ1-2	-	CSVGRRERDGYTF	TGCAGCGTTGGACGTAGGGAGAGGGATGGCTACACCTTC
TRBV5-4	-	TRBJ1-2	-	CASSPAAGASYGYTF	TGTGCCAGCAGCCCTGCGGCCGGGGCGAGCTATGGCTACACCTTC
TRBV28	-	TRBJ2-3	-	CASSLKGASLSTDTQYF	TGTGCCAGCAGTTTAAAAGGGGCTAGCCTTAGCACAGATACGCAGTATTTT
TRBV20-1	-	TRBJ2-1	-	CSATENNEQFF	TGCAGTGCTACAGAAAACAATGAGCAGTTCTTC
TRBV18	TRBD1	TRBJ2-7	-	CASSPRGQWHEQYF	TGTGCCAGCTCACCACGGGGACAGTGGCACGAGCAGTACTTC
TRBV7-2	-	TRBJ1-1	-	CASSTSNTEAFF	TGTGCCAGCAGCACATCGAACACTGAAGCTTTCTTT
TRBV27	-	TRBJ1-5	-	CASSPQDSNQPQHF	TGTGCCAGCAGTCCACAGGATAGCAATCAGCCCCAGCATTTT
TRBV5-6	TRBD2	TRBJ2-1	-	CASSFEWATSGRGYEQFF	TGTGCCAGCAGCTTTGAATGGGCGACTAGCGGGAGGGGGTATGAGCAGTTCTTC
TRBV30	TRBD1	TRBJ2-7	-	CAWSRDRDYEQYF	TGTGCCTGGAGTAGGGACAGGGACTACGAGCAGTACTTC
TRBV4-2	TRBD1	TRBJ2-3	-	CASSRGQVGTDTQYF	TGTGCCAGCAGCCGTGGACAGGTAGGCACAGATACGCAGTATTTT
TRBV10-3	TRBD1	TRBJ1-1	-	CATLQGTEAFF	TGTGCCACCTTACAGGGGACTGAAGCTTTCTTT
TRBV5-6	-	TRBJ2-7	-	CASSLSDGTVSYEQYF	TGTGCCAGCAGCTTGAGCGACGGGACGGTGTCCTACGAGCAGTACTTC
TRBV30	-	TRBJ2-5	-	CAWSAGLSTETQYF	TGTGCCTGGAGCGCGGGGCTGAGCACGGAGACCCAGTACTTC
TRBV20-1	-	TRBJ2-5	once	CSAVHETQYF	TGCAGTGCGGTCCACGAGACCCAGTACTTC
TRBV5-3	TRBD2	TRBJ2-1	-	CASDGGAGGTNEQFF	TGTGCCAGTGACGGGGGAGCGGGAGGGACCAATGAGCAGTTCTTC
TRBV9	-	TRBJ2-7	once	CASSPRAGNNYEQYF	TGTGCCAGCAGCCCCCGGGCAGGGAACAATTACGAGCAGTACTTC
TRBV30	-	TRBJ2-7	once	CAWSAVGRNSYEQYF	TGTGCCTGGAGCGCAGTAGGGAGGAATTCCTACGAGCAGTACTTC
TRBV28	TRBD1	TRBJ2-7	-	CASSLGAGGWSEQYF	TGTGCCAGCAGCCTCGGGGCAGGGGGTTGGAGCGAGCAGTACTTC
TRBV7-2	TRBD2	TRBJ2-5	-	CASSLAAGEAETQYF	TGTGCCAGCAGCTTAGCGGCGGGAGAGGCTGAGACCCAGTACTTC
TRBV6-5	TRBD2	TRBJ2-7	-	CASSYRLAGYEQYF	TGTGCCAGCAGTTATAGACTAGCGGGATACGAGCAGTACTTC
TRBV4-3	-	TRBJ1-2	-	CASSQDRVRPEGYTF	TGCGCCAGCAGCCAAGATCGTGTACGGCCAGAGGGCTACACCTTC
TRBV6-5	-	TRBJ2-1	-	CASSLSLNNEQFF	TGTGCCAGCAGTTTGAGTTTGAACAATGAGCAGTTCTTC
TRBV5-1	-	TRBJ1-1	-	CASSPSGAGTEAFF	TGCGCCAGCAGCCCCTCCGGGGCGGGAACCGAAGCTTTCTTT
TRBV13	-	TRBJ2-7	-	CASSNPRQGRYEQYF	TGTGCCAGCAGCAATCCCCGCCAGGGGAGATACGAGCAGTACTTC
TRBV5-1	TRBD2	TRBJ2-5	-	CASSLAASGRWKETQYF	TGCGCCAGCAGCTTGGCAGCTAGCGGGAGGTGGAAGGAGACCCAGTACTTC
TRBV18	-	TRBJ1-1	-	CASSPKQGFTEAFF	TGTGCCAGCTCACCAAAACAGGGTTTCACTGAAGCTTTCTTT
TRBV30	-	TRBJ1-2	-	CAWSVANSWSGYGYTF	TGTGCCTGGAGTGTCGCAAACTCTTGGAGCGGATATGGCTACACCTTC
TRBV6-5	-	TRBJ1-2	-	CASSYKGNGYTF	TGTGCCAGCAGTTACAAAGGGAATGGCTACACCTTC
TRBV18	TRBD1	TRBJ1-1	-	CASSSDRASTEAFF	TGTGCCAGCTCATCGGACAGGGCCTCCACTGAAGCTTTCTTT